The clone carrying this T cell receptor (beta chain) was counted only a few times. TCRdb ran MiXCR on the 5' RACE reads and lists one entry per CDR3 protein. Of about 400,000 distinct CDR3 sequences in the sample, 20% to 30% were seen once. This entry is derived from a study of T-cell memory formation after mild COVID-19. From germline, CDR1 is DFQATT and CDR2 SNEGSKA (reference sequence). The V end lost 4 bases, the J end lost 4 bases, and 11 bases lay between the germline ends. This CDR3 has 13 amino acids. The TCR originated in an adult woman who had mild COVID-19 (a few samples of this study predate the infection). Cell type and time point are not known. The chain recombines TRBV20-1 with TRBJ2-4; D might be TRBD1 (5 bases). The specimen sequenced was PBMCs or a T cell subset sorted from them (not recorded which). The CDR3 here is CSATTGYKNIQYF. The CDR3 coding sequence is TGCAGTGCTACTACAGGTTATAAAAACATTCAGTACTTC.